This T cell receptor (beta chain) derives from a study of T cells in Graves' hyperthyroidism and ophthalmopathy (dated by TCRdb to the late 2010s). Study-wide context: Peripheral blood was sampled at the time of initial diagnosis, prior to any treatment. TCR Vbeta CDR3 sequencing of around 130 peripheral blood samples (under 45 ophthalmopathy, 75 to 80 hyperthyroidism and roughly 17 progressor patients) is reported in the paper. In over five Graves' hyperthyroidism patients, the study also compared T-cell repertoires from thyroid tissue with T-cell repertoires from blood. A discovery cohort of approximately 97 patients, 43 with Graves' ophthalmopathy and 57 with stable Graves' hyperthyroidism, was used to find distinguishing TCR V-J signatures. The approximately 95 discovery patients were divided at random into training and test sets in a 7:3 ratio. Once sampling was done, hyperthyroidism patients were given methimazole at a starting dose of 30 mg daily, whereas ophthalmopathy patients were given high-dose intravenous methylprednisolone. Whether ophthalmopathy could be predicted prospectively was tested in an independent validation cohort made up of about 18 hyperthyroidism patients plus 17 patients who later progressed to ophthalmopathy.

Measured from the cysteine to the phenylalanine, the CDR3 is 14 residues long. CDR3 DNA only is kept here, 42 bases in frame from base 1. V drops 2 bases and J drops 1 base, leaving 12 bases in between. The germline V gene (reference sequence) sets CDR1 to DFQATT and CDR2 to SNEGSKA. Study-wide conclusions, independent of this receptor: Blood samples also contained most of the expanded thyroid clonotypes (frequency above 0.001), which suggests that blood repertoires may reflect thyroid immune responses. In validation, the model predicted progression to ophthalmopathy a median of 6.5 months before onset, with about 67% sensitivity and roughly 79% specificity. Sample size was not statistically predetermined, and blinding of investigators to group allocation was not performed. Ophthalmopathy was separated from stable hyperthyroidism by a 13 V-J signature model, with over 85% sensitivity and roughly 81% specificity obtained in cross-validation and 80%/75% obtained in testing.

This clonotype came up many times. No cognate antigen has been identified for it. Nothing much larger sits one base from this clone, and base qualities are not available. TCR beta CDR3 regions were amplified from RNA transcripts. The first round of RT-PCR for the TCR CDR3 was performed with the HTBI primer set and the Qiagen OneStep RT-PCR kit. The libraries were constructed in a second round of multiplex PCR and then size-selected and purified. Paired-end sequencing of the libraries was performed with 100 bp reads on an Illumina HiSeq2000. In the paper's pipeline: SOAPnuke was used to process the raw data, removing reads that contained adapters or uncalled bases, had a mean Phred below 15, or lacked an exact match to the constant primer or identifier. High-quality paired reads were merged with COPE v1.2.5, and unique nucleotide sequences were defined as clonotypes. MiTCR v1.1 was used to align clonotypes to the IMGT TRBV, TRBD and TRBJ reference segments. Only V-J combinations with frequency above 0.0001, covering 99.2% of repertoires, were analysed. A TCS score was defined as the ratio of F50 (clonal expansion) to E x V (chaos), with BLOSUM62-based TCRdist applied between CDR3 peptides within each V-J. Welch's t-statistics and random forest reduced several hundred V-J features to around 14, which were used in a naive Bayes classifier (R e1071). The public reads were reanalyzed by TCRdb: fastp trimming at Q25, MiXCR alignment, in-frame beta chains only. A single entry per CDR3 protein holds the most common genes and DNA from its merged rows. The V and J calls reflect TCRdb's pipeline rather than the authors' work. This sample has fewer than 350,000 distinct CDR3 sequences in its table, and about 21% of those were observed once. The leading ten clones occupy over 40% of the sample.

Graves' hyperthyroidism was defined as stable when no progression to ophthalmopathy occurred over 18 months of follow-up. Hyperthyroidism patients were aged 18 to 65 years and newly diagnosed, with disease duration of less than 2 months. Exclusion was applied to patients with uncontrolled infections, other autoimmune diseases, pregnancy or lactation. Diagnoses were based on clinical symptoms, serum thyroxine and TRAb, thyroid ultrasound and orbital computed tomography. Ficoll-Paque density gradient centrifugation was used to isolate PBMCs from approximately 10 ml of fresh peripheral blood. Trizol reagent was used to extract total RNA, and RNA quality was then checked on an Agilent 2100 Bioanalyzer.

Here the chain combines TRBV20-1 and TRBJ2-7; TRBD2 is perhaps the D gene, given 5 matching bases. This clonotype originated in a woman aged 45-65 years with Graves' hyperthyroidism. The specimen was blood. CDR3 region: CSARKTGKSYEQYF. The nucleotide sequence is TGCAGTGCTAGAAAAACCGGGAAATCCTACGAGCAGTACTTC.